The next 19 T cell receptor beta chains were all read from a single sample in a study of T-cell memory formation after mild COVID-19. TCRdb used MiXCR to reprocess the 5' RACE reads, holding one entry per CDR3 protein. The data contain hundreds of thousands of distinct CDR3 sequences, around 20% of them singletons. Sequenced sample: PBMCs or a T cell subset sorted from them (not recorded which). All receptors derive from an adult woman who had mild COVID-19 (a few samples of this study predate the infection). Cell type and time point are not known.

CDR3 residues: CASSHQTSYNSPLHF. The CDR3 bases are TGCGCCAGCAGCCATCAGACCTCCTATAATTCACCCCTCCACTTT. V and J are TRBV4-1 and TRBJ1-6, with no clear D. V shed 3 bases and J shed 0 bases, with 6 bases lying between them. This CDR3 has 15 amino acids. Germline V gene sequence: CDR1 MGHRA, CDR2 YSYEKL.

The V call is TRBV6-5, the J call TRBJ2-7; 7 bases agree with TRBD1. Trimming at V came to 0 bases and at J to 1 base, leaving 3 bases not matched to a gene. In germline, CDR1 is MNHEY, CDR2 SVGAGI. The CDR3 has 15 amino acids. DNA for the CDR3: TGTGCCAGCAGTTACTCGACCAGGGGGTCCTACGAGCAGTACTTC. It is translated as CASSYSTRGSYEQYF.

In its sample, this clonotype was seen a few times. The CDR3 protein is CATGSLRTSEDTQYF. For the CDR3, the DNA is TGTGCCACCGGGTCCCTAAGGACTAGCGAAGATACGCAGTATTTT. The gene calls are TRBV24-1 and TRBJ2-3; 9 nucleotides match TRBD2. The CDR3 sequence is 15 residues long. Losses at the gene ends were 9 bases for V and 5 bases for J; bases not matched to a gene: 11. Per the germline V gene, CDR1 is KGHDR and CDR2 is SFDVKD.

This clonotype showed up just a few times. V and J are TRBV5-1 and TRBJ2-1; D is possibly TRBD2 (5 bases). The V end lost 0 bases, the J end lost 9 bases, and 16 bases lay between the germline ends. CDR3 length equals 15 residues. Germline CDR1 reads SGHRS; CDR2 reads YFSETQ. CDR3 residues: CASSLGGSVVGEQFF. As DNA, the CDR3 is TGCGCCAGCAGCTTGGGTGGTAGCGTCGTCGGTGAGCAGTTCTTC.

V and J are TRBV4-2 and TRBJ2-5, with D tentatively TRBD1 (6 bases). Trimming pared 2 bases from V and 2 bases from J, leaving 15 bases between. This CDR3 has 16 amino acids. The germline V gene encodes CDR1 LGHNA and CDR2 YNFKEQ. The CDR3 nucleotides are TGTGCCAGCAGCCAACTTACAGGGTTGGGGCAAGAGACCCAGTACTTC. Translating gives CASSQLTGLGQETQYF.

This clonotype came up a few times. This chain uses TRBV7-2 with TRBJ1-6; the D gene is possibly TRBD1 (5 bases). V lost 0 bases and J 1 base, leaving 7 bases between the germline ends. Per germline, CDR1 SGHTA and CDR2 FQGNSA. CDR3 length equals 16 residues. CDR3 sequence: CASSLASGSYNSPLHF. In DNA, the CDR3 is TGTGCCAGCAGCTTAGCCTCAGGGTCCTATAATTCACCCCTCCACTTT.

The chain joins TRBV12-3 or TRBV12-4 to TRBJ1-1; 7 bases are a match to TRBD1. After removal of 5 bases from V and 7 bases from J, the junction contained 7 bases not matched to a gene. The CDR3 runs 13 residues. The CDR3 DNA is TGTGCCAGCAGTCCCAAGACAGGGATTGAAGCTTTCTTT. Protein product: CASSPKTGIEAFF.

Here the CDR3 reads CASSEAKNRGNYEQYF. The CDR3 DNA reads TGTGCCAGCAGTGAAGCGAAAAACAGGGGCAACTACGAGCAGTACTTC. The chain has TRBV2 and TRBJ2-7; 7 bases fit TRBD1. Per the germline V gene, CDR1 is SNHLY and CDR2 is FYNNEI. Losses at the gene ends were 0 bases for V and 3 bases for J; bases not matched to a gene: 8. The CDR3 covers 16 residues.

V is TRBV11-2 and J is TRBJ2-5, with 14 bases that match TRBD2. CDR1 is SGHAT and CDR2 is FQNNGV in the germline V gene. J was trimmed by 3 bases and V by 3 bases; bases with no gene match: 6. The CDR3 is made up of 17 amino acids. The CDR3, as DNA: TGTGCCAGCAGCTTGGGCCTGACTAGCGGGAGGGAAGAGACCCAGTACTTC. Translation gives CASSLGLTSGREETQYF.

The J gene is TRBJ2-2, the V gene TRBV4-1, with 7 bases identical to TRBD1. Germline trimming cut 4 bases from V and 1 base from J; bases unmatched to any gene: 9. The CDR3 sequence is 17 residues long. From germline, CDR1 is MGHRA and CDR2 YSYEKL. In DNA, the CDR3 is TGCGCCAGCAGCCCCCGGAGAGGGGGCTTGAACACCGGGGAGCTGTTTTTT. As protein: CASSPRRGGLNTGELFF.

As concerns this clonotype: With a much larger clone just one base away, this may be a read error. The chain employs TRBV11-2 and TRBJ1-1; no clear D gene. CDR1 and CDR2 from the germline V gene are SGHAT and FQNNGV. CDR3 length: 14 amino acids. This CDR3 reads CVSRKGGLKTEAFF. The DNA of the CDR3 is TGTGTCAGCAGAAAAGGAGGACTGAAAACTGAAGCTTTCTTT.

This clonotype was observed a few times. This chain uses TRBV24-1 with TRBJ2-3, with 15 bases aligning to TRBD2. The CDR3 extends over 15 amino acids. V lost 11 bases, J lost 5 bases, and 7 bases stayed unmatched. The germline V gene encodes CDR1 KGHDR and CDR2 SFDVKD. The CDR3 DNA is TGTGCCATCGGGACTAGCGGGAGGCCGGAAGATACGCAGTATTTT. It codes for CAIGTSGRPEDTQYF.

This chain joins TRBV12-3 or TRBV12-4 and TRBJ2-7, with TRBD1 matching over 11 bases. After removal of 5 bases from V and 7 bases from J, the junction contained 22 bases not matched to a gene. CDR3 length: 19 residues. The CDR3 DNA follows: TGTGCCAGCAGTCTGCCACGAGGGTCGGACAGGGGGCGCAGGGGTGAGCAGTACTTC. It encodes CASSLPRGSDRGRRGEQYF.

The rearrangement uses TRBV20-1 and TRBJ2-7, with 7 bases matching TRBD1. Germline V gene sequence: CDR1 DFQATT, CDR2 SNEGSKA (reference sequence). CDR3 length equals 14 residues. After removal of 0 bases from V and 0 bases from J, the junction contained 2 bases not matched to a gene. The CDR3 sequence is CSARDQGVSYEQYF. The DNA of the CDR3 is TGCAGTGCTAGAGATCAGGGGGTCTCCTACGAGCAGTACTTC.

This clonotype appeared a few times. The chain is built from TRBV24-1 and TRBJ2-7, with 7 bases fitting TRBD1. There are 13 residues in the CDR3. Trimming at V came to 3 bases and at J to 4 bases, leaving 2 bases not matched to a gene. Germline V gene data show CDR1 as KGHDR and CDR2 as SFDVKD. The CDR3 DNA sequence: TGTGCCACCAGTGATGGGACAGCTTACGAGCAGTACTTC. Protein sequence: CATSDGTAYEQYF.

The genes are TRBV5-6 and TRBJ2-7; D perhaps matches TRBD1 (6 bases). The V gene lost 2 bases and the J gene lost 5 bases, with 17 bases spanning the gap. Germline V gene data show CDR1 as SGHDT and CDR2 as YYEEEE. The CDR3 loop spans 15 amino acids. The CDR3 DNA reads TGTGCCAGCAGCTTCCCAGGGGCGTGGGAGAACGAGCAGTACTTC. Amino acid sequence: CASSFPGAWENEQYF.

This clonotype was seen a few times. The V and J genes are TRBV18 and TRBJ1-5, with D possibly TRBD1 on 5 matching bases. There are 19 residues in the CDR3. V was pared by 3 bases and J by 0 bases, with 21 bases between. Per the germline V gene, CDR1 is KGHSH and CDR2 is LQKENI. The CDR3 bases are TGTGCCAGCTCACCCCGGACTCGGGGCCCGGAGGATAGCAATCAGCCCCAGCATTTT. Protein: CASSPRTRGPEDSNQPQHF.

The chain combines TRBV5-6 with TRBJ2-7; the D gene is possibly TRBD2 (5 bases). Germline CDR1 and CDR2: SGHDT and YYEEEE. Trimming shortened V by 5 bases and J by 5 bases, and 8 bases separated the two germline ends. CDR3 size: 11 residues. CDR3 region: CASREGHEQYF. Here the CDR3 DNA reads TGTGCCAGCAGAGAGGGCCACGAGCAGTACTTC.

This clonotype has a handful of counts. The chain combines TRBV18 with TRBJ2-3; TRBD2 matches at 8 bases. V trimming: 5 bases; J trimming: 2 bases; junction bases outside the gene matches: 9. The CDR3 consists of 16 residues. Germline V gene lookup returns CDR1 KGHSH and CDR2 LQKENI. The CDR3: CASSTGLAGYTDTQYF. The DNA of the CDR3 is TGTGCCAGCTCAACCGGGCTAGCGGGTTACACAGATACGCAGTATTTT.